This TCR beta chain was retrieved from a study of T cells in Graves' hyperthyroidism and ophthalmopathy. At the level of the study: Peripheral blood was taken when the disease was first diagnosed, before any treatment began.

TCR beta CDR3 region amplification was performed from RNA transcripts. The TCR CDR3 first-round RT-PCR relied on the HTBI primer set. One entry per CDR3 protein, called by TCRdb with MiXCR from the multiplex PCR reads. In the table there are about 680,000 distinct CDR3 sequences, 30% to 40% of which are singletons. The germline V gene has CDR1 ENHRY and CDR2 SYGVKD. The CDR3 extends over 15 amino acids. Trimming left V 10 bases short and J 5 bases short, with 23 bases between. The rearrangement joins TRBV10-3 to TRBJ2-5; D might be TRBD1 (6 bases). The sequenced sample consisted of blood. This sequence originates from a woman aged 40 to 50 with Graves' hyperthyroidism. The CDR3 nucleotides are TGTGCCAGCCGGAGCCGACAGGCCGGCCCCGAGACCCAGTACTTC. This codes for CASRSRQAGPETQYF.